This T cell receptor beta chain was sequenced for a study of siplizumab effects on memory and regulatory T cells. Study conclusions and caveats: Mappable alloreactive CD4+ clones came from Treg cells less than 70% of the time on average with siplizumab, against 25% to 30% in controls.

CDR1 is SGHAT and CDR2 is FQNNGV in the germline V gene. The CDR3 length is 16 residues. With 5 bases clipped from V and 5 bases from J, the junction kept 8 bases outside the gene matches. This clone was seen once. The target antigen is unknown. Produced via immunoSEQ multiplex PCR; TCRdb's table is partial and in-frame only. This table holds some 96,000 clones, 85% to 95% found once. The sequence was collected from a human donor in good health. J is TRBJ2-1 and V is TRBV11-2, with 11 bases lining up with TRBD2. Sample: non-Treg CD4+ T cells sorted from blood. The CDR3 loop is CASSHTLGLADNEQFF. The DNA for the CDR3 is TGTGCCAGCAGCCATACCTTGGGACTAGCGGACAATGAGCAGTTCTTC.